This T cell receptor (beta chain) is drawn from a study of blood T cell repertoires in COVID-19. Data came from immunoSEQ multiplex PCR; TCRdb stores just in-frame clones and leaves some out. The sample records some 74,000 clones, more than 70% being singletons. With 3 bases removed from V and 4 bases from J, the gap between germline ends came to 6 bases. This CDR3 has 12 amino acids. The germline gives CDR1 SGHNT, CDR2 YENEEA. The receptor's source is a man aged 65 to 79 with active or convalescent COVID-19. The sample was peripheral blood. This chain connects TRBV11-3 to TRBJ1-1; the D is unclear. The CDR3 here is CASSFPGTEAFF. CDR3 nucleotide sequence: TGTGCCAGCAGCTTTCCAGGCACTGAAGCTTTCTTT.